These 19 T cell receptor beta chains share one sample of origin, sequenced in a study of response to subunit inactivated influenza vaccine. TCRdb used MiXCR to reprocess the RT-PCR reads, holding one entry per CDR3 protein. The table lists around 790,000 distinct CDR3 sequences, about 20% of them singletons. The source was PBMCs from blood, collected more than 4 days after vaccination. The receptors here all came from a man between 45 and 60 years old who received an inactivated influenza vaccine.

A few counts support this clonotype. The V and J genes are TRBV11-2 and TRBJ2-2; D remains ambiguous. V gave up 7 bases and J gave up 4 bases, with 10 bases separating them. CDR3 size: 13 residues. CDR1 is SGHAT and CDR2 is FQNNGV in the germline V gene. This CDR3 reads CASTAVSTGELFF. The CDR3 DNA reads TGTGCCAGCACCGCAGTTTCCACCGGGGAGCTGTTTTTT. Supplemented by reference TRBV11-2 and TRBJ2-2, the full variable domain reads EAGVAQSPRYKIIEKRQSVAFWCNPISGHATLYWYQQILGQGPKLLIQFQNNGVVDDSQLPKDRFSAERLKGVDSTLKIQPAKLEDSAVYLCASTAVSTGELFFGEGSRLTVL.

This clonotype was detected a few times. The chain employs TRBV5-1 and TRBJ2-5, with D hard to call. V was shortened by 0 bases and J by 1 base, with 10 bases between the two germline ends. Per the germline V gene, CDR1 is SGHRS and CDR2 is YFSETQ. This CDR3 has 15 amino acids. This chain's CDR3 is CASSLDSSFQETQYF. The CDR3 region has the DNA TGCGCCAGCAGCTTGGACAGTTCATTCCAAGAGACCCAGTACTTC.

The chain uses TRBV6-5 and TRBJ1-1; D gene uncertain. Germline CDR1 MNHEY, CDR2 SVGAGI. V was shortened by 7 bases and J by 10 bases, with 13 bases between the two germline ends. The length of the CDR3 is 11 residues. CDR3 nucleotide sequence: TGTGCCAGCACCTACGCGGGGTTAGCTTTCTTT. Its translation is CASTYAGLAFF.

This clonotype has more than one count but fewer than ten. This rearrangement joins TRBV24-1 to TRBJ1-1, with D tentatively TRBD1 (5 bases). The germline CDR1 and CDR2 sequences are KGHDR and SFDVKD. The CDR3 loop spans 12 amino acids. Trimming took off 3 bases at V and 6 bases at J, with 7 bases between the two ends. CDR3 protein: CATSDQGAEAFF. CDR3 sequence (DNA): TGTGCCACCAGTGATCAGGGCGCTGAAGCTTTCTTT.

The sample holds a few counts of this clonotype. The rearrangement uses TRBV6-1 and TRBJ1-1, with D unclear. The CDR3 contains 14 residues. V was trimmed by 5 bases and J by 1 base, leaving 11 bases between them. Germline CDR1 MNHNS, CDR2 SASEGT. The CDR3 bases are TGTGCCAGCAGTCCAAGCTGGGAGAACACTGAAGCTTTCTTT. Protein: CASSPSWENTEAFF.

This clonotype has a handful of counts. This chain uses TRBV5-6 with TRBJ2-3; 7 bases are a match to TRBD1. Germline-derived CDR1 and CDR2 are SGHDT and YYEEEE. The CDR3 spans 18 residues. V lost 3 bases and J lost 3; bases outside the gene matches: 16. CDR3 loop: CASSSPRTGPERTDTQYF. CDR3 coding DNA: TGTGCCAGCAGCTCTCCTCGGACAGGCCCAGAGAGGACAGATACGCAGTATTTT.

The chain combines TRBV29-1 with TRBJ1-2; D remains ambiguous. The CDR3 is 11 amino acids. V was shortened by 3 bases and J by 8 bases, with 10 bases between the two germline ends. CDR1 and CDR2 (germline): SQVTM, ANQGSEA. As DNA, the CDR3 is TGCAGCGTTGAGGGAGGGAAAGGCTACACCTTC. Translated: CSVEGGKGYTF. The full variable domain, rest sourced from reference TRBV29-1 and TRBJ1-2, is SAVISQKPSRDICQRGTSLTIQCQVDSQVTMMFWYRQQPGQSLTLIATANQGSEATYESGFVIDKFPISRPNLTFSTLTVSNMSPEDSSIYLCSVEGGKGYTFGSGTRLTVV.

This clonotype has just a few counts. CDR3 sequence reads: CASSVAPSGYEQYF. The DNA for the CDR3 is TGTGCCAGCAGCGTAGCGCCTAGCGGATACGAGCAGTACTTC. The rearrangement links TRBV9 to TRBJ2-7, with TRBD2 identical over 7 bases. CDR3 length: 14 residues. The germline gives CDR1 SGDLS, CDR2 YYNGEE. V shed 0 bases, J shed 4 bases, and the junction held 4 bases outside the gene matches.

This sequence joins TRBV7-2 and TRBJ2-5; D perhaps matches TRBD1 (6 bases). V gave up 5 bases and J gave up 5 bases, with 15 bases separating them. Germline V gene sequence: CDR1 SGHTA, CDR2 FQGNSA. The CDR3 is made up of 14 amino acids. DNA for the CDR3: TGTGCCAGCAGCCCACAGGGTAGGGGGGAGACCCAGTACTTC. As protein: CASSPQGRGETQYF.

V and J are TRBV6-2 or TRBV6-3 and TRBJ2-5, with D possibly being TRBD1 or TRBD2 (5 bases each). The ends were cut back, 0 bases at V and 5 bases at J, with 13 bases in the middle. The CDR3 consists of 15 residues. Germline V gives CDR1 MNHEY, CDR2 SVGEGT. The CDR3 is CASSYSGPRRETQYF. The CDR3 nucleotides are TGTGCCAGCAGTTACTCGGGACCCCGCCGGGAGACCCAGTACTTC.

This clonotype has a handful of counts. J is TRBJ2-3 and V is TRBV4-3, with TRBD2 identical over 7 bases. Per the germline V gene, CDR1 is LGHNA and CDR2 is YSLEER. J lost 2 bases, V lost 4 bases, and 15 bases had no gene match. The CDR3 extends over 18 amino acids. In DNA, the CDR3 is TGCGCCAGCAGCCCTGACCCTGGGGGGGTGAGAAACACAGATACGCAGTATTTT. It yields the protein CASSPDPGGVRNTDTQYF.

V gene TRBV5-1 combines with J gene TRBJ2-7; TRBD1 matches 9 bases. Germline CDR1 SGHRS, CDR2 YFSETQ. The CDR3 spans 18 residues. V dropped 4 bases and J dropped 0; count of bases not matched to a gene: 14. The CDR3 DNA sequence: TGCGCCAGCAGCGCGCCTAAACCCGGGACAGGGCGCTCCTACGAGCAGTACTTC. This codes for CASSAPKPGTGRSYEQYF.

This rearrangement joins TRBV29-1 to TRBJ2-5; D possibly corresponds to TRBD1 (6 bases). This CDR3 is built from 11 residues. The V and J ends lost 4 bases and 5 bases respectively, with 8 bases between them. Germline CDR1 SQVTM, CDR2 ANQGSEA. As DNA, the CDR3 is TGCAGCGTTGCAGGGGTTGAGACCCAGTACTTC. It codes for CSVAGVETQYF. Variable domain in full (rest from reference TRBV29-1 and TRBJ2-5): SAVISQKPSRDICQRGTSLTIQCQVDSQVTMMFWYRQQPGQSLTLIATANQGSEATYESGFVIDKFPISRPNLTFSTLTVSNMSPEDSSIYLCSVAGVETQYFGPGTRLLVL.

This clonotype was seen a handful of times. The chain carries TRBV20-1 and TRBJ2-1; tentative D call: TRBD2 (6 bases). This CDR3 comprises 13 residues. Germline V CDR1 and CDR2: DFQATT, SNEGSKA (reference sequence). Trimming left V 6 bases short and J 2 bases short, with 11 bases between. CDR3 sequence: CSARGETYNEQFF. The DNA for the CDR3 is TGCAGTGCCCGCGGGGAAACCTACAATGAGCAGTTCTTC.

A few counts support this clonotype. V usage is TRBV7-9 and J usage is TRBJ2-7; D might be TRBD2 (5 bases). The V end was cut by 1 base, the J end by 4 bases, with 11 bases between. Germline assignment: CDR1 SEHNR and CDR2 FQNEAQ (reference sequence). The CDR3 consists of 14 residues. The CDR3 nucleotides read TGTGCCAGCAGCTTAGGGCGGGCCGATTACGAGCAGTACTTC. Translating it yields CASSLGRADYEQYF.

The J gene is TRBJ2-1, the V gene TRBV4-3; 7 bases map to TRBD1. This CDR3 region has 15 residues. The junction had 7 bases not matched to a gene; V was cut back by 4 bases and J by 4 bases. Germline lookup yields CDR1 LGHNA and CDR2 YSLEER. The CDR3 protein is CASSLRAGGYNEQFF. CDR3 nucleotide sequence: TGCGCCAGCAGCCTTAGGGCAGGGGGATACAATGAGCAGTTCTTC.

This clonotype was detected a few times. The genes are TRBV11-2 and TRBJ2-7; 8 nucleotides align to TRBD1. This CDR3 is built from 15 residues. The germline V gene has CDR1 SGHAT and CDR2 FQNNGV. The trim removed 4 bases at V and 9 bases at J, leaving 14 bases unmatched. CDR3 loop: CASSSITRPGGSQYF. The CDR3 DNA reads as TGTGCCAGCAGCTCAATTACCCGTCCAGGGGGCTCGCAGTACTTC.

This clonotype appeared many times. The chain employs TRBV20-1 and TRBJ2-1; D is unclear. With 4 bases removed from V and 1 base from J, the gap between germline ends came to 11 bases. This CDR3 comprises 14 residues. The V gene's germline CDR1 is DFQATT and CDR2 SNEGSKA (reference sequence). This CDR3 reads CSAKDWASYNEQFF. CDR3 nucleotides: TGCAGTGCTAAAGATTGGGCTTCCTACAATGAGCAGTTCTTC.

The chain has TRBV28 and TRBJ1-1, with no clear D. Germline lookup yields CDR1 MDHEN and CDR2 SYDVKM. V lost 6 bases to trimming and J lost 4 bases, with 6 bases between them. This CDR3 has 11 residues. CDR3 in DNA: TGTGCCAGCAGGGGCGTCACTGAAGCTTTCTTT. Residues: CASRGVTEAFF.